This TCR beta chain stems from a study of cytomegalovirus exposure and HLA in healthy donors. Germline assignment: CDR1 MGHDK and CDR2 SYGVNS. Trimming cost V 3 bases and J 2 bases, with 6 bases left between them. The length of the CDR3 is 13 residues. Amplification used 60 Vbeta primers and 13 Jbeta primers. The protocol was immunoSEQ multiplex PCR, while the TCRdb copy is restricted to in-frame clones and leaves out a portion. The repertoire includes 60,000 to 85,000 clones, 75% to 80% of them detected once, and around 3.6% sits in the top ten. Specimen: PBMCs. This sequence was found in a man between 40 and 49 years old in good health and CMV-seronegative. The chain joins TRBV25-1 to TRBJ2-3; D remains ambiguous. The CDR3 spells CASSDSFTDTQYF. The DNA for the CDR3 is TGTGCCAGCAGTGACTCGTTCACAGATACGCAGTATTTT.